Following are 16 T cell receptor beta chains from one sample sequenced in a study of CD8 T cells in ankylosing spondylitis. TCRdb re-analysed the 5' RACE reads in MiXCR, keeping a single row per CDR3 protein. Among over 110,000 distinct CDR3 sequences listed, more than 7% were seen once. Sequenced material: synovial fluid, either unsorted or a sorted T cell fraction (not recorded which). The origin of the receptors is a male donor with ankylosing spondylitis.

This clonotype was found a few times. This sequence joins TRBV7-2 and TRBJ2-1, with 8 positions matching TRBD2. The V gene end was trimmed by 5 bases and the J gene end by 9 bases; junction bases not matched to a gene: 12. Looked up from germline, CDR1 is SGHTA and CDR2 is FQGNSA. CDR3 length equals 15 residues. Written as DNA, the CDR3 is TGTGCCAGCAGCCCCGCGGGGGGTTCGAGGGGTGAGCAGTTCTTC. Amino acid sequence: CASSPAGGSRGEQFF.

V usage is TRBV20-1 and J usage is TRBJ1-1; no clear D. The ends were cut back, 4 bases at V and 3 bases at J, with 12 bases in the middle. The CDR3 runs to 13 residues. The V gene's germline CDR1 is DFQATT and CDR2 SNEGSKA (reference sequence). As DNA, the CDR3 is TGCAGTGCTATTCCGGGGATGGACACTGAAGCTTTCTTT. Its translation is CSAIPGMDTEAFF.

This clonotype was observed at least ten times. V and J are TRBV20-1 and TRBJ2-7; TRBD1 agrees at 10 bases. This CDR3 is built from 14 residues. V lost 5 bases and J lost 5; bases outside the gene matches: 9. Germline CDR1 reads DFQATT; CDR2 reads SNEGSKA (reference sequence). The DNA of the CDR3 is TGCAGTGCTCCTATCGACGGGACAGGGGACGAGCAGTACTTC. As protein: CSAPIDGTGDEQYF.

The rearrangement uses TRBV5-1 and TRBJ2-2, with TRBD2 matching over 12 bases. CDR1 SGHRS and CDR2 YFSETQ come from the germline V gene. With 5 bases clipped from V and 6 bases from J, the junction kept 8 bases outside the gene matches. The CDR3 loop spans 16 amino acids. CDR3 coding DNA: TGCGCCAGCAGGCAACGGACTAGCGGGATCTCCGGGGAGCTGTTTTTT. This encodes CASRQRTSGISGELFF. Variable domain in full (rest from reference TRBV5-1 and TRBJ2-2): KAGVTQTPRYLIKTRGQQVTLSCSPISGHRSVSWYQQTPGQGLQFLFEYFSETQRNKGNFPGRFSGRQFSNSRSEMNVSTLELGDSALYLCASRQRTSGISGELFFGEGSRLTVL.

There are many counts of this clonotype. V usage is TRBV7-2 and J usage is TRBJ2-5; 10 bases line up with TRBD2. CDR1 and CDR2 from the germline V gene are SGHTA and FQGNSA. This CDR3 is 14 amino acids long. Trimming cost V 5 bases and J 7 bases; bases outside gene matches: 7. CDR3 region: CASSLLAGDGTQYF. The DNA for the CDR3 is TGTGCCAGCAGCCTCCTAGCGGGAGATGGGACCCAGTACTTC. Together with reference TRBV7-2 and TRBJ2-5, the CDR3 gives the full variable domain: GAGVSQSPSNKVTEKGKDVELRCDPISGHTALYWYRQSLGQGLEFLIYFQGNSAPDKSGLPSDRFSAERTGGSVSTLTIQRTQQEDSAVYLCASSLLAGDGTQYFGPGTRLLVL.

This clonotype was detected ten times or more. The chain recombines TRBV4-1 with TRBJ2-2; D might be TRBD1 or TRBD2, each matching 6 bases. V was shortened by 7 bases and J by 3 bases, with 15 bases between the two germline ends. The germline V gene has CDR1 MGHRA and CDR2 YSYEKL. The CDR3 loop spans 15 amino acids. This CDR3 reads CASTRGGPDTGELFF. CDR3 sequence (DNA): TGCGCCAGCACCCGAGGGGGGCCCGACACCGGGGAGCTGTTTTTT.

This clonotype was counted between two and nine times. The chain links TRBV18 to TRBJ2-4; TRBD1 agrees at 7 bases. The V gene end was trimmed by 3 bases and the J gene end by 15 bases; junction bases not matched to a gene: 8. Germline V gene lookup returns CDR1 KGHSH and CDR2 LQKENI. The CDR3 is 12 amino acids. The CDR3 loop reads CASSPRQGRVYF. The CDR3 coding sequence is TGTGCCAGCTCACCCCGACAGGGTCGGGTGTACTTC.

This clonotype turned up a few times. V is TRBV20-1 and J is TRBJ1-2; D is unclear. The V gene's germline CDR1 is DFQATT and CDR2 SNEGSKA (reference sequence). Deletions cut 1 base from V and 4 bases from J, with 13 bases between. This CDR3 comprises 14 residues. The CDR3 is CSARVEGDGYGYTF. The CDR3, as DNA: TGCAGTGCTAGAGTTGAGGGCGACGGCTATGGCTACACCTTC.

This clonotype was recorded many times. The rearrangement uses TRBV20-1 and TRBJ2-3, with 7 bases fitting TRBD1. Germline V gives CDR1 DFQATT, CDR2 SNEGSKA (reference sequence). The length of the CDR3 is 13 residues. Trimming at V came to 5 bases and at J to 1 base, leaving 3 bases not matched to a gene. CDR3 DNA sequence: TGCAGTGCTTCTACAGGGGGCACAGATACGCAGTATTTT. Translating it yields CSASTGGTDTQYF.

The CDR3 reads CASSQVGRQPQHF. The CDR3 coding sequence is TGTGCCAGCAGCCAAGTCGGCAGGCAGCCCCAGCATTTT. This chain connects TRBV3-1 to TRBJ1-5; D not certain. The CDR3 runs to 13 residues. Between the trimmed V and J ends, which lost 1 base and 7 bases, there was a span of 8 bases. Germline lookup yields CDR1 LGHDT and CDR2 YNNKEL (reference sequence).

The rearrangement links TRBV7-9 to TRBJ2-1; 7 nucleotides match TRBD1. This CDR3 is 13 amino acids long. CDR1 and CDR2 (germline): SEHNR, FQNEAQ (reference sequence). Trimming cost V 3 bases and J 9 bases; bases outside gene matches: 5. CDR3 in DNA: TGTGCCAGCAGCTTCCGGGACAGAATTGAGCAGTTCTTC. Encoded protein: CASSFRDRIEQFF.

The V gene is TRBV6-5, the J gene TRBJ1-5; 7 bases fit TRBD1. Germline CDR1 and CDR2: MNHEY and SVGAGI. V shed 4 bases and J 5 bases; nucleotides not matched to a gene: 5. The CDR3 length is 14 residues. The CDR3 nucleotides read TGTGCCAGCAGTTCGGGGGACAGCTATCAGCCCCAGCATTTT. Translated, it gives CASSSGDSYQPQHF.

This clonotype has at least ten counts. V usage is TRBV20-1 and J usage is TRBJ1-1, with D perhaps matching TRBD1 (5 bases). The CDR3 is 13 amino acids. The V end was cut by 3 bases, the J end by 1 base, with 9 bases between. Germline loops: CDR1 DFQATT, CDR2 SNEGSKA (reference sequence). The DNA for the CDR3 is TGCAGTGCTAGGGCACAGGCGAACACTGAAGCTTTCTTT. Amino acids: CSARAQANTEAFF.

This clonotype was counted only a few times. The rearrangement uses TRBV9 and TRBJ1-1; 8 bases are a match to TRBD1. Germline V gene lookup returns CDR1 SGDLS and CDR2 YYNGEE. V lost 2 bases and J lost 1; bases outside the gene matches: 1. The CDR3 totals 14 residues. The CDR3 DNA is TGTGCCAGCAGCGTCCAGGGGGCGAACACTGAAGCTTTCTTT. Translating it yields CASSVQGANTEAFF.

The chain carries TRBV27 and TRBJ1-4, with a possible D match to TRBD1 (5 bases). Trimming cost V 6 bases and J 8 bases, with 13 bases left between them. Germline CDR1 reads MNHEY; CDR2 reads SMNVEV (reference sequence). This CDR3 spans 13 amino acids. The CDR3 sequence is CASRGLDREKLFF. Here the CDR3 DNA reads TGTGCCAGCAGGGGGCTGGACCGCGAAAAACTGTTTTTT.

This clonotype was picked up a small number of times. This chain links TRBV20-1 with TRBJ2-7; 8 nucleotides match TRBD1. Trimming took 5 bases from V and 2 from J; bases not matched to a gene: 2. Germline V gene data show CDR1 as DFQATT and CDR2 as SNEGSKA (reference sequence). The CDR3 runs to 12 residues. CDR3 sequence (DNA): TGCAGTGCTGACAGGGGTGCCTACGAGCAGTACTTC. Its protein is CSADRGAYEQYF.